Listed below are T cell receptor beta chains from one sample, sequenced in a study of vaccination and CD4 T cells after COVID-19. Their specific antigens are unknown. A single record per CDR3 protein comes from TCRdb applying MiXCR to the PCR reads. Among 20,000 to 25,000 distinct CDR3 sequences listed, about 64% were seen once. This material consisted of CD4+ T cells from blood, cultured in vitro, taken after SARS-CoV-2 vaccination. The receptors derive from a human donor who received a COVID-19 vaccine. Both conserved end residues are part of each CDR3. D genes are given only for firm matches. A row's size may be missing; if present it is once, few, many or a size class.

clone_size,j_call,v_call,d_call,cdr3_nt,cdr3_aa
once,TRBJ2-1,TRBV7-9,TRBD2,TGTGCCAGCAGCGTACTAGCGGGGGGGCGCAATGAGCAGTTCTTC,CASSVLAGGRNEQFF
.,TRBJ2-5,TRBV5-6,TRBD2,TGTGCCAGCAGCCGGGGGGGGCGCCTAAAAGAGACCCAGTACTTC,CASSRGGRLKETQYF
.,TRBJ2-2,TRBV24-1,.,TGTGCCACCAGTAAAGGACAGAACACCGGGGAGCTGTTTTTT,CATSKGQNTGELFF
.,TRBJ2-3,TRBV7-9,.,TGTGCCAGCAGCTCTTCTACCACAGATACGCAGTATTTT,CASSSSTTDTQYF
.,TRBJ2-5,TRBV12-3/TRBV12-4,.,TGTGCCAGCAGCGGGGTTTCAAAAGAGACCCAGTACTTC,CASSGVSKETQYF
.,TRBJ2-3,TRBV30,.,TGTGCCTGGAGTGTCCGGCTAGACACAGATACGCAGTATTTT,CAWSVRLDTDTQYF
few,TRBJ1-2,TRBV27,.,TGTGCCAGCAGTTTACGGCAAAACTATGGCTACACCTTC,CASSLRQNYGYTF
.,TRBJ2-5,TRBV6-1,.,TGTGCCAGCACCCCCCGGGTATGGGAGACCCGGTACTTC,CASTPRVWETRYF
.,TRBJ2-3,TRBV2,TRBD1,TGTGCCAGCAGTGAAAGGAGAAGACAGGGCGATACGCAGTATTTT,CASSERRRQGDTQYF
.,TRBJ1-1,TRBV20-1,.,TGCAGTGCTACTACCGGGACGTTGAACACTGAAGCTTTCTTT,CSATTGTLNTEAFF